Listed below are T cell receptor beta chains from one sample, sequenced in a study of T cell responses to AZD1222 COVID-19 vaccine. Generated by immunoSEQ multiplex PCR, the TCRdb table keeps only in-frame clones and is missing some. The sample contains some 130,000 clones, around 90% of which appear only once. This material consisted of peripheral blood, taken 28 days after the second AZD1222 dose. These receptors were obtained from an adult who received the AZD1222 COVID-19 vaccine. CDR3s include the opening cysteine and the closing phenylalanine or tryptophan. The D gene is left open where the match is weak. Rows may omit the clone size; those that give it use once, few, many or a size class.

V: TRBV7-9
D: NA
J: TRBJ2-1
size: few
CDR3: CASSPRSEQFF
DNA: TGTGCCAGCAGCCCGAGAAGTGAGCAGTTCTTC

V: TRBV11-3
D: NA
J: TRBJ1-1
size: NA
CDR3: CASSFFFRSNTEAFF
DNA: TGTGCCAGCAGCTTCTTTTTTCGGTCGAACACTGAAGCTTTCTTT

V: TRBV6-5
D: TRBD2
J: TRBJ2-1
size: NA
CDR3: CASITGLADNEQFF
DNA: TGTGCCAGCATTACGGGACTAGCGGACAATGAGCAGTTCTTC

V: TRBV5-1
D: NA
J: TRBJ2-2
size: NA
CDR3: CASSPANTGELFF
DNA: TGCGCCAGCAGCCCGGCGAACACCGGGGAGCTGTTTTTT

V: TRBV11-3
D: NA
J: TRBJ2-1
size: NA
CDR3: CASSWAPDEQFF
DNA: TGTGCCAGCAGCTGGGCCCCGGATGAGCAGTTCTTC

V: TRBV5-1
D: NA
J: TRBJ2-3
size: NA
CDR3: CASSLGVSFTDTQYF
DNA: TGCGCCAGCAGCTTGGGAGTCAGTTTCACAGATACGCAGTATTTT

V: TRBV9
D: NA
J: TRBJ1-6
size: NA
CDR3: CASSVLNQALHF
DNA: TGTGCCAGCAGCGTGCTAAATCAGGCCCTCCACTTT

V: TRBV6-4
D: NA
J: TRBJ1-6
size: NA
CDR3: CASTQQAGTPERSYNSPLHF
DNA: TGTGCCAGCACTCAACAGGCCGGGACCCCAGAACGCTCCTATAATTCACCCCTCCACTTT

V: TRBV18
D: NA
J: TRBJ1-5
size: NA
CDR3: CASSPPRTFNQPQHF
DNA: TGTGCCAGCTCACCACCGCGGACTTTTAATCAGCCCCAGCATTTT

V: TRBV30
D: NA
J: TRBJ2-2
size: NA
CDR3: CAWSVSGTGELFF
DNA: TGTGCCTGGAGTGTAAGCGGAACCGGGGAGCTGTTTTTT

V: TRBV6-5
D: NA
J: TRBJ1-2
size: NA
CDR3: CASTQLTRINYGYTF
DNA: TGTGCCAGCACCCAACTCACCAGGATTAACTATGGCTACACCTTC

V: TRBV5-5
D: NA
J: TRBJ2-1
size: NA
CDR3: CASSSDGGLYNEQFF
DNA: TGTGCCAGCAGCTCTGACGGGGGGCTATACAATGAGCAGTTCTTC

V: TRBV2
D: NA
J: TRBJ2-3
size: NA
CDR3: CASPGGETTDTQYF
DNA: TGTGCCAGCCCGGGGGGCGAGACTACAGATACGCAGTATTTT

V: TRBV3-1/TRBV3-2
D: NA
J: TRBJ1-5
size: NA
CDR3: CASSQGQNQPQHF
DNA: TGTGCCAGCAGCCAGGGGCAGAATCAGCCCCAGCATTTT

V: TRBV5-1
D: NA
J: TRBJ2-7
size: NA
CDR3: CASSPPYEQYF
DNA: TGCGCCAGCAGCCCCCCGTACGAGCAGTACTTC

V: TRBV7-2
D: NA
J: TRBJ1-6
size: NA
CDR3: CASSDTGSPGRPLHF
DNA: TGTGCCAGCAGCGATACCGGGTCCCCAGGTCGGCCCCTCCACTTT